These T cell receptor beta chains were read from a single sample in a study of T cell responses to AZD1222 COVID-19 vaccine. Data came from immunoSEQ multiplex PCR; TCRdb stores just in-frame clones and leaves some out. The sample gives about 110,000 clones, around nine tenths of which show up once; 3.5% to 5% is in the top ten. Sequencing was performed on peripheral blood, taken on day 0 of AZD1222 vaccination. The receptors were sampled from an adult in good health. The CDR3 runs from the conserved cysteine through the conserved F or W. The order of the fields is CDR3 protein, CDR3 DNA, J gene, V gene, clone size, D gene. D genes are given only for firm matches. Rows give clone size only sometimes, using once, few, many, or a class for an expanded clone.

CASRAASGSYEQYF TGTGCCAGCCGAGCGGCTAGCGGATCCTACGAGCAGTACTTC TRBJ2-7 TRBV2 - TRBD2
CAWNKIGTASYEQYF TGTGCCTGGAACAAAATCGGGACAGCTTCCTACGAGCAGTACTTC TRBJ2-7 TRBV30 - TRBD1
CASSLDGERPQHF TGTGCCAGCAGCTTAGACGGGGAAAGGCCCCAGCATTTT TRBJ1-5 TRBV7-2 - -
CASSESGRWTEAFF TGTGCCAGCAGTGAATCCGGACGGTGGACTGAAGCTTTCTTT TRBJ1-1 TRBV6-1 - -
CASSLILTSGGTHNEQFF TGTGCCAGCAGCTTGATTTTGACTAGCGGGGGGACACACAATGAGCAGTTCTTC TRBJ2-1 TRBV5-8 - TRBD2
CASRVAGSSYNEQFF TGTGCCAGCAGGGTAGCGGGAAGCTCCTACAATGAGCAGTTCTTC TRBJ2-1 TRBV3-1/TRBV3-2 - TRBD2
CASSSRNQPQHF TGTGCCAGCAGCTCGCGGAATCAGCCCCAGCATTTT TRBJ1-5 TRBV12-3/TRBV12-4 - -
CASSYFGSDLYGYTF TGTGCCAGCAGTTACTTCGGAAGCGACCTCTATGGCTACACCTTC TRBJ1-2 TRBV6-5 - -
CASSPADRRYGYTF TGTGCCAGCTCGCCAGCGGACAGACGCTATGGCTACACCTTC TRBJ1-2 TRBV18 once -
CAGSSGRDSNQPQHF TGTGCCGGTTCTTCAGGGAGGGATAGCAATCAGCCCCAGCATTTT TRBJ1-5 TRBV19 - -
CASTGAATNEKLFF TGTGCCAGTACTGGGGCAGCGACTAATGAAAAACTGTTTTTT TRBJ1-4 TRBV19 - -
CASRSGSSYNEQFF TGTGCCAGCCGAAGCGGGAGCTCCTACAATGAGCAGTTCTTC TRBJ2-1 TRBV9 - TRBD2
CASSPVAQQRGYTF TGTGCCAGCAGTCCGGTAGCTCAACAGAGGGGCTACACCTTC TRBJ1-2 TRBV6-5 - -
CASTNLTFSYNEQFF TGTGCCAGCACTAATCTGACATTCTCCTACAATGAGCAGTTCTTC TRBJ2-1 TRBV7-9 - -
CASSRYPLAGGTDTQYF TGTGCCAGCAGCCGCTACCCTCTAGCGGGGGGCACAGATACGCAGTATTTT TRBJ2-3 TRBV6-2/TRBV6-3 - TRBD2
CASRTGQGNYQPQHF TGTGCCAGCAGAACGGGACAGGGAAATTATCAGCCCCAGCATTTT TRBJ1-5 TRBV28 - TRBD1
CAWSADRVGSPLHF TGTGCCTGGAGTGCCGACAGGGTCGGTTCACCCCTCCACTTT TRBJ1-6 TRBV30 - TRBD1
CASKTPGQGYGYTF TGTGCCAGCAAAACTCCGGGACAGGGCTATGGCTACACCTTC TRBJ1-2 TRBV28 once TRBD1
CAFRDRRYQETQYF TGTGCCTTCCGGGACAGAAGGTACCAAGAGACCCAGTACTTC TRBJ2-5 TRBV30 once TRBD1
CASSQGAETEAFF TGTGCCAGCTCACAGGGGGCAGAGACTGAAGCTTTCTTT TRBJ1-1 TRBV18 - TRBD1
CASSFAGQGYNEQFF TGTGCCAGCAGCTTTGCGGGACAGGGGTACAATGAGCAGTTCTTC TRBJ2-1 TRBV5-4 - TRBD1
CASSLGGSLGNTIYF TGTGCCAGCAGTTTAGGTGGCAGCCTTGGAAACACCATATATTTT TRBJ1-3 TRBV27 - -
CASSPTNYGYTF TGTGCCAGTAGTCCCACGAACTATGGCTACACCTTC TRBJ1-2 TRBV19 - -
CASSDRGGGYTF TGTGCCAGCAGCGACAGGGGAGGTGGCTACACCTTC TRBJ1-2 TRBV6-5 - TRBD1
CASSLAQGSEGYTF TGTGCCAGCAGCTTAGCTCAGGGCTCGGAGGGCTACACCTTC TRBJ1-2 TRBV11-2 - -
CATSRVSTDTQYF TGTGCCACCAGCAGAGTCAGCACAGATACGCAGTATTTT TRBJ2-3 TRBV15 - -
CASSLFDRGPYEQYF TGTGCCAGCAGCCTATTCGACAGGGGTCCCTACGAGCAGTACTTC TRBJ2-7 TRBV3-1/TRBV3-2 few TRBD1
CASSPHTYVTDYGYTF TGTGCCAGCAGCCCTCACACTTATGTTACCGACTATGGCTACACCTTC TRBJ1-2 TRBV3-1/TRBV3-2 - -
CATSDSPWGGPTEAFF TGTGCCACCAGTGATTCGCCCTGGGGGGGGCCCACTGAAGCTTTCTTT TRBJ1-1 TRBV24-1 - -
CASSATRGGENTIYF TGTGCCAGCAGTGCAACACGGGGTGGGGAAAACACCATATATTTT TRBJ1-3 TRBV28 - -